The clone carrying this T cell receptor beta chain was observed many times. Its antigen is unidentified. The data are from a study of T-cell memory formation after mild COVID-19. Overall study context: TCR clusters were mostly confined to one donor each.

TCRdb itself ran the 5' RACE reads through MiXCR, one entry per CDR3 protein. The repertoire holds 300,000 to 350,000 distinct CDR3 sequences, with roughly an eighth as singletons. The study, taken as a whole, reports: Mostly located in CM and EM were contracting CD4+ clones, with contracting CD8+ clones located in EMRA. Nothing showed for sure that second-wave clones peaking on day 37 were SARS-CoV-2 specific. The appearance of some responding clones in pre-infection memory suggested that cross-reactive memory joined.

Input material: PBMCs or a T cell subset sorted from them (not recorded which). This receptor was obtained from a man aged 18 to 35 who had mild COVID-19 (a few samples of this study predate the infection). Cell type and time point are not known.

The CDR3 loop is CASSSGTIRSDTQYF. The DNA of the CDR3 is TGTGCCAGCAGCTCCGGGACAATTAGGTCAGATACGCAGTATTTT. This chain links TRBV7-2 with TRBJ2-3, with a weak D call TRBD1 (6 bases). Trimming took off 4 bases at V and 4 bases at J, with 15 bases between the two ends. Germline CDR1 reads SGHTA; CDR2 reads FQGNSA. This CDR3 is 15 amino acids long.